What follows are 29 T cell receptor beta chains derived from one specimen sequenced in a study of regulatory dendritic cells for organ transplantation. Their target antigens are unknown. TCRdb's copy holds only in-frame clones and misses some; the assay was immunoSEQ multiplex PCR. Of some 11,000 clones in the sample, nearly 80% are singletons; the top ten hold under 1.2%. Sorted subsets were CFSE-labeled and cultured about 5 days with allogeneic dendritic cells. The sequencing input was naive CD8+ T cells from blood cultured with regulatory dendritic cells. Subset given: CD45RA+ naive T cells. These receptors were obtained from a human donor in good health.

DNA of the CDR3: TGTGCCAGCAGCTCCTCCGAGCGAACCTACGAGCAGTACTTC. Its protein product is CASSSSERTYEQYF. The chain links TRBV7-8 to TRBJ2-7; D remains unclear. Trimming stripped 4 bases from V and 2 bases from J, with 12 bases between. CDR3 length equals 14 residues. Looked up from germline, CDR1 is SGHVS and CDR2 is FQNEAQ.

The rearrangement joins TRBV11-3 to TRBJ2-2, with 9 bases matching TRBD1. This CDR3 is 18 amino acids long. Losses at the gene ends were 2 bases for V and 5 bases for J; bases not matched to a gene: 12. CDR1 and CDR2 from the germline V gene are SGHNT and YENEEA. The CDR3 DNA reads TGTGCCAGCAGCTTACCCCCCAGGACAGGGGTTATGACCGGGGAGCTGTTTTTT. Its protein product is CASSLPPRTGVMTGELFF.

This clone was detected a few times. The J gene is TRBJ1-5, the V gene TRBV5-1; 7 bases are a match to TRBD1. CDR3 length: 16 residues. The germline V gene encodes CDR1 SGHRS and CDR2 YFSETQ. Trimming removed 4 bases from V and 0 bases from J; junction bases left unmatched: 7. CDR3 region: CASSPDDRDSNQPQHF. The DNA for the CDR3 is TGCGCCAGCAGCCCGGACGACAGGGATAGCAATCAGCCCCAGCATTTT.

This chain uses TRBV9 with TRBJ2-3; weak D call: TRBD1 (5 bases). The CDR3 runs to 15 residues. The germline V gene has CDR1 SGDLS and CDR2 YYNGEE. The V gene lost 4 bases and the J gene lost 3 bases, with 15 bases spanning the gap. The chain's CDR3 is CASSTFRDLTDTQYF. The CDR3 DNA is TGTGCCAGCAGCACCTTCAGGGATCTTACAGATACGCAGTATTTT.

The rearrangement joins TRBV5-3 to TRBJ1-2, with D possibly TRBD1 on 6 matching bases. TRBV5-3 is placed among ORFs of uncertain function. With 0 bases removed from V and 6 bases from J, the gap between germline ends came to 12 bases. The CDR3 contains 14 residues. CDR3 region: CARSLGGGMDGYTF. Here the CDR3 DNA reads TGTGCCAGAAGCTTGGGAGGGGGTATGGATGGCTACACCTTC.

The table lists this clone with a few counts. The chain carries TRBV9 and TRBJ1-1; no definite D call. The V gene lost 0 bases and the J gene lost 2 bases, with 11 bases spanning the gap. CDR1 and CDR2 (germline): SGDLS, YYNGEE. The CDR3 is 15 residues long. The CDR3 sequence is CASSVVPELNTEAFF. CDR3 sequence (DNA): TGTGCCAGCAGCGTAGTTCCCGAACTAAACACTGAAGCTTTCTTT.

CDR3 sequence (DNA): TGTGCCAGCAGCGTAGGTTTCTCAGGGGCCCAAGAGACCCAGTACTTC. This translates into CASSVGFSGAQETQYF. The rearrangement joins TRBV9 to TRBJ2-5; D may be TRBD1 (6 bases). The length of the CDR3 is 16 residues. The V end lost 0 bases, the J end lost 1 base, and 13 bases lay between the germline ends. CDR1 SGDLS and CDR2 YYNGEE come from the germline V gene.

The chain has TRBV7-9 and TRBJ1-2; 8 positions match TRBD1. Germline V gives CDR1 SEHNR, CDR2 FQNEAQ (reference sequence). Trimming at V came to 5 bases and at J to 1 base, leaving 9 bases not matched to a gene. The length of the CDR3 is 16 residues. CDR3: CASSPTDRGINYGYTF. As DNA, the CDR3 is TGTGCCAGCAGCCCGACCGACAGGGGAATTAACTATGGCTACACCTTC.

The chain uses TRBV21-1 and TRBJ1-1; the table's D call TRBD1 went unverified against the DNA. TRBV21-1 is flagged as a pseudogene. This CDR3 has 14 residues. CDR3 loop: CASSKGTENTEAFF. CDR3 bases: TGTGCCAGCAGCAAAGGGACAGAGAACACTGAAGCTTTCTTT.

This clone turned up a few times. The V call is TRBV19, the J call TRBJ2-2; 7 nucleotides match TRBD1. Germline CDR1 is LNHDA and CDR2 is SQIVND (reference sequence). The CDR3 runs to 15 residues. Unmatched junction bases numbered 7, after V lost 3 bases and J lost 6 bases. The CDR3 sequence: CASSIGQGVPGELFF. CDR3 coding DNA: TGTGCCAGTAGTATTGGCCAGGGGGTGCCCGGGGAGCTGTTTTTT.

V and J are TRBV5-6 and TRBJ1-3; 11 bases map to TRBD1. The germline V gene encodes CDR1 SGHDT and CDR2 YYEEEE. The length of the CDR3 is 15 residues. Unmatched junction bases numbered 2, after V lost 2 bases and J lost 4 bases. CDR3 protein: CASSFWTGGGNTIYF. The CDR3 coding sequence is TGTGCCAGCAGCTTCTGGACAGGGGGCGGAAACACCATATATTTT. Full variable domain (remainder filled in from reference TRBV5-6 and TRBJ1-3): DAGVTQSPTHLIKTRGQQVTLRCSPKSGHDTVSWYQQALGQGPQFIFQYYEEEERQRGNFPDRFSGHQFPNYSSELNVNALLLGDSALYLCASSFWTGGGNTIYFGEGSWLTVV.

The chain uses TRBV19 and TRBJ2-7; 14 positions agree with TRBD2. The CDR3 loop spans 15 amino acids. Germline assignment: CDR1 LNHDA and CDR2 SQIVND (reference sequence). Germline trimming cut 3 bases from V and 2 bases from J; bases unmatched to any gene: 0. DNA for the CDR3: TGTGCCAGTAGTATGACTAGCGGGGGGGCCTACGAGCAGTACTTC. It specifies CASSMTSGGAYEQYF.

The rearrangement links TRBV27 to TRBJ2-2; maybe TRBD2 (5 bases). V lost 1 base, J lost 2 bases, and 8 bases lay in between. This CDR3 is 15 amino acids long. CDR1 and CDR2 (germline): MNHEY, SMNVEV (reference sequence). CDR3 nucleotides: TGTGCCAGCAGTTTATGGGGAGATAACACCGGGGAGCTGTTTTTT. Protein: CASSLWGDNTGELFF.

The CDR3 DNA reads TGTGCCAGCAGCTTAGATCCAACAGGTCCGGATGAAAAACTGTTTTTT. It yields the protein CASSLDPTGPDEKLFF. V and J are TRBV11-3 and TRBJ1-4, with D perhaps TRBD1 (5 bases). V was shortened by 0 bases and J by 6 bases, with 14 bases between the two germline ends. The germline V gene has CDR1 SGHNT and CDR2 YENEEA. This CDR3 has 16 amino acids. Supplemented by reference TRBV11-3 and TRBJ1-4, the full variable domain reads EAGVVQSPRYKIIEKKQPVAFWCNPISGHNTLYWYLQNLGQGPELLIRYENEEAVDDSQLPKDRFSAERLKGVDSTLKIQPAELGDSAVYLCASSLDPTGPDEKLFFGSGTQLSVL.

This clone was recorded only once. CDR3 nucleotide sequence: TGTGCCAGCAGTTTCCGGGGGGGCCTCGGCAATGAGCAGTTCTTC. Protein sequence: CASSFRGGLGNEQFF. The rearrangement uses TRBV27 and TRBJ2-1, with TRBD2 matching over 8 bases. Trimming removed 3 bases from V and 6 bases from J; junction bases left unmatched: 7. The CDR3 contains 15 residues. Germline V lookup: CDR1 MNHEY, CDR2 SMNVEV (reference sequence).

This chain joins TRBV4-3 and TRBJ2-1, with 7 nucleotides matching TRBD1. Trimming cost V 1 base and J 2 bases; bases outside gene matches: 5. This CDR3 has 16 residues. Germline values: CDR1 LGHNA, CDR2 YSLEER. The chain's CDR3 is CASSQGRDSTYNEQFF. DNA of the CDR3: TGCGCCAGCAGCCAAGGTAGGGACAGCACCTACAATGAGCAGTTCTTC.

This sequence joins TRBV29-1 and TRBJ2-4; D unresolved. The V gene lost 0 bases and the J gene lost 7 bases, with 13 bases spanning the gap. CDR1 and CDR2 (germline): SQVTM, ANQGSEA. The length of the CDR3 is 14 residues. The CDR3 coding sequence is TGCAGCGTTGAAGATCCTGAGTTGGAGAACATTCAGTACTTC. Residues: CSVEDPELENIQYF.

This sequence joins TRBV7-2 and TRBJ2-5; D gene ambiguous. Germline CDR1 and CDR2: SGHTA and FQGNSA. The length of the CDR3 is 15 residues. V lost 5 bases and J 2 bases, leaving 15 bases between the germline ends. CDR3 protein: CASSLQAGRQETQYF. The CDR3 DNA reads TGTGCCAGCAGCCTCCAGGCTGGCCGACAAGAGACCCAGTACTTC.

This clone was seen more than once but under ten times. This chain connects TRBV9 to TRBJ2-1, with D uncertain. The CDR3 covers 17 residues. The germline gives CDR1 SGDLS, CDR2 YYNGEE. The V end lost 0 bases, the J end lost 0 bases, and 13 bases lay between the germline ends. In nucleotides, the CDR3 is TGTGCCAGCAGCGTAGGAGAGATCTGGAGCTCCTACAATGAGCAGTTCTTC. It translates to CASSVGEIWSSYNEQFF.

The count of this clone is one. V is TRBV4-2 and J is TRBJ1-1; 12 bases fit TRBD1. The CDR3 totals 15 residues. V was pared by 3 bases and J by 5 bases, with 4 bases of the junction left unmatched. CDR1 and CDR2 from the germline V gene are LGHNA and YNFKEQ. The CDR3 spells CASSQGTGGETEAFF. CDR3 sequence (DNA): TGTGCCAGCAGCCAGGGGACAGGGGGCGAGACTGAAGCTTTCTTT.

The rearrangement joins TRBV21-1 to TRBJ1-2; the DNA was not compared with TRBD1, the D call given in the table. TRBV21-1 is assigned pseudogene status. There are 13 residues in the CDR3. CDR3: CASARGRRLGYTF. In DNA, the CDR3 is TGTGCCAGCGCCAGGGGGCGCAGGTTGGGCTACACCTTC.

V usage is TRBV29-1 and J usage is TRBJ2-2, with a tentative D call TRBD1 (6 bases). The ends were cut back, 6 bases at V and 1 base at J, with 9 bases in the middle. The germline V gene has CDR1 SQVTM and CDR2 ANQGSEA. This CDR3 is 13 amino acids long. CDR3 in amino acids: CSVRTENTGELFF. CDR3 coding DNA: TGCAGCGTGAGGACAGAGAACACCGGGGAGCTGTTTTTT.

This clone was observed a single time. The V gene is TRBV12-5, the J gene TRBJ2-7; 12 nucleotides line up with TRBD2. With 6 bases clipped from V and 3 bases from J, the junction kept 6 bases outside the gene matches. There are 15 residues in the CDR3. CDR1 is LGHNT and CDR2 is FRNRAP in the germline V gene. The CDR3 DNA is TGTGCTAGTGGGCAGACTAGCGGGGGACGCTACGAGCAGTACTTC. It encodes CASGQTSGGRYEQYF.

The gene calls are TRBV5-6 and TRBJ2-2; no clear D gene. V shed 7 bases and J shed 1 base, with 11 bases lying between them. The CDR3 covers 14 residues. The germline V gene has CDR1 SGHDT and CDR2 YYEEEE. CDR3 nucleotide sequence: TGTGCCAGCCTGCTTGACAAGAACACCGGGGAGCTGTTTTTT. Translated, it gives CASLLDKNTGELFF.

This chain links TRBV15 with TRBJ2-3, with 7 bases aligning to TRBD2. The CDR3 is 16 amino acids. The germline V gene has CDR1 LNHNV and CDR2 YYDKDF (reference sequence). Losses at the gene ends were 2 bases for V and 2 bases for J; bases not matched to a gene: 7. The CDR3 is CATSRYSGSPTDTQYF. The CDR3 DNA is TGTGCCACCAGCAGATATAGCGGGTCCCCCACAGATACGCAGTATTTT.

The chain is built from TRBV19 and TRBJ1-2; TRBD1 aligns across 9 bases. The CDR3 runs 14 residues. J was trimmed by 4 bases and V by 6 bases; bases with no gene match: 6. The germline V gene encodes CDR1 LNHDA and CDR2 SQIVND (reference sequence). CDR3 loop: CASSPGQGGYGYTF. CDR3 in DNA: TGTGCCAGTAGCCCGGGACAGGGTGGCTATGGCTACACCTTC.

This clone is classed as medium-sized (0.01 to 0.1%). CDR3 nucleotides: TGTGCCAGCAGCTTATCGGGACAGAATCAGCCCCAGCATTTT. This encodes CASSLSGQNQPQHF. The chain joins TRBV7-9 to TRBJ1-5, with 7 positions matching TRBD1. Germline values: CDR1 SEHNR, CDR2 FQNEAQ (reference sequence). V shed 2 bases, J shed 4 bases, and the junction held 2 bases outside the gene matches. This CDR3 region has 14 residues.

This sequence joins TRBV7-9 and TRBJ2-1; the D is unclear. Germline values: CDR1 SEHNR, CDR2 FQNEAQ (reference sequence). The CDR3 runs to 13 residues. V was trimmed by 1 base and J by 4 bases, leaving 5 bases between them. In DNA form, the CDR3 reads TGTGCCAGCAGCTTAGGAGATTACAATGAGCAGTTCTTC. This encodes CASSLGDYNEQFF. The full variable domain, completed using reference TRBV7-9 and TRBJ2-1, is DTGVSQNPRHKITKRGQNVTFRCDPISEHNRLYWYRQTLGQGPEFLTYFQNEAQLEKSRLLSDRFSAERPKGSFSTLEIQRTEQGDSAMYLCASSLGDYNEQFFGPGTRLTVL.

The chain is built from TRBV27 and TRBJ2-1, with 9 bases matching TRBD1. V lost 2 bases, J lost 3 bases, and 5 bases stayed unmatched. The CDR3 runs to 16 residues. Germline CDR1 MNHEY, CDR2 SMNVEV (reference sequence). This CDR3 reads CASSLGTGSSYNEQFF. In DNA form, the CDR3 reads TGTGCCAGCAGTTTAGGGACAGGGTCTAGCTACAATGAGCAGTTCTTC.